This T cell receptor (beta chain) was sequenced during a study of control samples from healthy donors and cancer patients. The table came from immunoSEQ multiplex PCR; TCRdb's copy has only in-frame clones and leaves some out. The table has about 120,000 clones, 85% to 90% seen once; the top ten hold 2.3%. The CDR3 covers 14 residues. With 11 bases removed from V and 6 bases from J, the gap between germline ends came to 20 bases. Germline V CDR1 and CDR2: SNHLY, FYNNEI. The TCR was taken from a woman aged 65 to 85 in good health. The V gene is TRBV2, the J gene TRBJ1-5, with D tentatively TRBD1 (6 bases). The sample taken for sequencing was blood. CDR3 sequence reads: CAHGGEGPGQPQHF. CDR3 bases: TGTGCCCACGGGGGCGAAGGGCCGGGTCAGCCCCAGCATTTT. The whole variable domain, filled in from reference TRBV2 and TRBJ1-5, reads EPEVTQTPSHQVTQMGQEVILRCVPISNHLYFYWYRQILGQKVEFLVSFYNNEISEKSEIFDDQFSVERPDGSNFTLKIRSTKLEDSAMYFCAHGGEGPGQPQHFGDGTRLSIL.